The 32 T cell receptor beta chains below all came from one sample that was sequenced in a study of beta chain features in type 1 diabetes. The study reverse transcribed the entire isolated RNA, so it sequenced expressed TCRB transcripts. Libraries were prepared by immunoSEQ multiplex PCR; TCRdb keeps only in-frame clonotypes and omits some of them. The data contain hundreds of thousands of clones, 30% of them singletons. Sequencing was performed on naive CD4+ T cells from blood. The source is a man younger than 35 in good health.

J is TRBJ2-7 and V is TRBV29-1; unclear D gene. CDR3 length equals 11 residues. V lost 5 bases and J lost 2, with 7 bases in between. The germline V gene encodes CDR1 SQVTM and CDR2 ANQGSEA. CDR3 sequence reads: CSVKRAYEQYF. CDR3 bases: TGCAGCGTTAAACGGGCCTACGAGCAGTACTTC.

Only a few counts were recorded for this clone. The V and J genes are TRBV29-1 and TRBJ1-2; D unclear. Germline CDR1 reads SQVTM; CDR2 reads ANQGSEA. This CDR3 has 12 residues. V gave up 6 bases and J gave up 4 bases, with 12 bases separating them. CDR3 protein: CSVSIGSYGYTF. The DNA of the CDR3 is TGCAGCGTCTCAATAGGTAGCTATGGCTACACCTTC.

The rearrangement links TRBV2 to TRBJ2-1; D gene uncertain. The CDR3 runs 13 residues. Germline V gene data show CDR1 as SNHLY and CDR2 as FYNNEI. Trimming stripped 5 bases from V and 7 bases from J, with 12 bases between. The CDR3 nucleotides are TGTGCCAGCAGTTCCCGCTTCTGGAATGAGCAGTTCTTC. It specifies CASSSRFWNEQFF.

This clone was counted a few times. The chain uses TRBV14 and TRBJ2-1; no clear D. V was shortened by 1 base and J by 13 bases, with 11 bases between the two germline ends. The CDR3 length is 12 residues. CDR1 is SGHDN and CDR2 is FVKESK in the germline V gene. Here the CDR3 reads CASSQVGALQFF. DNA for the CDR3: TGTGCCAGCAGCCAAGTGGGCGCCCTCCAGTTCTTC.

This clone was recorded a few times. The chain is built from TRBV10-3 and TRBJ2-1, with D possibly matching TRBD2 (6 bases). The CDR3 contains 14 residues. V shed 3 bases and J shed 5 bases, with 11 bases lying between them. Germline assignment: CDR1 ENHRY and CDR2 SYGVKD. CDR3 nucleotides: TGTGCCATCAGTGACGGGAGTTCCCACAATGAGCAGTTCTTC. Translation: CAISDGSSHNEQFF.

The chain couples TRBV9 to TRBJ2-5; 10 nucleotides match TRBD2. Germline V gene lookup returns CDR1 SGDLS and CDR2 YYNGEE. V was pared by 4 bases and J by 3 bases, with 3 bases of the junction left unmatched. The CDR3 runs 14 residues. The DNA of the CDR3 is TGTGCCAGCAGCTTTGGACTAGCGGAAGAGACCCAGTACTTC. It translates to CASSFGLAEETQYF.

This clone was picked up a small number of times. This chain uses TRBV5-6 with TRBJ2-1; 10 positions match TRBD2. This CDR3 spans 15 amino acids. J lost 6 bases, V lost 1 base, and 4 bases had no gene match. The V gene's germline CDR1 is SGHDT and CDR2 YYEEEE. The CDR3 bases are TGTGCCAGCAGCTTGAGGACTAGCGGAACCAATGAGCAGTTCTTC. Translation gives CASSLRTSGTNEQFF.

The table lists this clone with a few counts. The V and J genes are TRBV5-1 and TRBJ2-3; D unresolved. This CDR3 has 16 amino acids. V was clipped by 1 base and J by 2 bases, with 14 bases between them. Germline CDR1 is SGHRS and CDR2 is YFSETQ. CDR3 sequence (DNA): TGCGCCAGCAGCTTGTCCCTCGCGGCAGCCACAGATACGCAGTATTTT. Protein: CASSLSLAAATDTQYF.

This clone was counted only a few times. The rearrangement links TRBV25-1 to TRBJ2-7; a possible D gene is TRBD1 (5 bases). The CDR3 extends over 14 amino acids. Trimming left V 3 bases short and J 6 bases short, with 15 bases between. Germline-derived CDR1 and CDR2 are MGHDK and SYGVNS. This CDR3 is CASSDPGHVSEQYF. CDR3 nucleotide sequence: TGTGCCAGCAGTGATCCAGGACATGTGAGCGAGCAGTACTTC.

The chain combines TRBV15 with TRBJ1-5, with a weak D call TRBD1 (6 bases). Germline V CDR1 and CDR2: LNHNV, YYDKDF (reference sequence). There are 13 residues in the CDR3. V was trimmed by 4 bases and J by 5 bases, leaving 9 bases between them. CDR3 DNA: TGTGCCACCAGCACACAGGGTGATCAGCCCCAGCATTTT. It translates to CATSTQGDQPQHF.

The CDR3 sequence is CASSQEAGVYGYTF. The CDR3 coding sequence is TGTGCCAGCAGCCAAGAAGCGGGAGTCTATGGCTACACCTTC. The chain has TRBV14 and TRBJ1-2; no reliable D call. The CDR3 is 14 residues long. Germline CDR1 reads SGHDN; CDR2 reads FVKESK. Trimming took 0 bases from V and 4 from J, leaving 9 bases between them.

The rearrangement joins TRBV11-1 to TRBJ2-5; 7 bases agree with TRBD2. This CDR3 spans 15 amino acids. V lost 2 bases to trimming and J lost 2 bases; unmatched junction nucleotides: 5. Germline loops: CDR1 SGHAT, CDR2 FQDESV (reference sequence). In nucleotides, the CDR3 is TGTGCCAGCAGCTTACGAGCGGGAACACAAGAGACCCAGTACTTC. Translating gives CASSLRAGTQETQYF.

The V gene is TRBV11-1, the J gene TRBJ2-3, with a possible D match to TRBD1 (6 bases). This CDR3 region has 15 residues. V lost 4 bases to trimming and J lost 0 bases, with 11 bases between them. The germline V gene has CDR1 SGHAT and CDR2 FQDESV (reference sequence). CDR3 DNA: TGTGCCAGCAGCTCCAGGACAGCCAGCACAGATACGCAGTATTTT. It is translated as CASSSRTASTDTQYF.

For the CDR3, the DNA is TGCGCCAGCAGCCAAGACCGGACGGCGGCCTACGAGCAGTACTTC. Residues: CASSQDRTAAYEQYF. This chain uses TRBV4-1 with TRBJ2-7; D unresolved. This CDR3 region has 15 residues. V lost 0 bases to trimming and J lost 2 bases, with 11 bases between them. The V gene's germline CDR1 is MGHRA and CDR2 YSYEKL.

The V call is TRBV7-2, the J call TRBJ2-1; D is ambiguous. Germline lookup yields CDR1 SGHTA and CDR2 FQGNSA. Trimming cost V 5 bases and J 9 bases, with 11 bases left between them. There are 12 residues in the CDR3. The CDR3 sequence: CASSLPNPEQFF. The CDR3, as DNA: TGTGCCAGCAGCCTCCCGAACCCTGAGCAGTTCTTC.

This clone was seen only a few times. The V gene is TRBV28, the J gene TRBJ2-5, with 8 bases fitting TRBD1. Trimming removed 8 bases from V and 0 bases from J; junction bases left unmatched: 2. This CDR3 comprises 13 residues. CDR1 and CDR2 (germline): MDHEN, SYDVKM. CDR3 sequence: CASGTGYQETQYF. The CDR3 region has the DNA TGTGCCAGCGGGACAGGTTACCAAGAGACCCAGTACTTC.

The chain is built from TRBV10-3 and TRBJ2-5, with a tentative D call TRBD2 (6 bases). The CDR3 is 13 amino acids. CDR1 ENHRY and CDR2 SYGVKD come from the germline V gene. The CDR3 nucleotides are TGTGCTATGCGGGCCCAGGGAGGAGAGACCCAGTACTTC. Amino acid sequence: CAMRAQGGETQYF.

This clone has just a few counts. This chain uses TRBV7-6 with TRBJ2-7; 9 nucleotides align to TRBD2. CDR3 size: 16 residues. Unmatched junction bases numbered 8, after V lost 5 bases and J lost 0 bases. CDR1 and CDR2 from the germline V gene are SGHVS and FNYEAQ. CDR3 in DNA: TGTGCCAGCAGCCCAGATGCGACTAGCGGCTCCTACGAGCAGTACTTC. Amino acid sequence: CASSPDATSGSYEQYF.

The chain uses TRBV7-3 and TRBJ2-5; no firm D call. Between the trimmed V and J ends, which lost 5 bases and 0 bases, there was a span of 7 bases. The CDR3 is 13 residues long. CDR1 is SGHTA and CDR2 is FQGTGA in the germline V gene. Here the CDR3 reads CASSRTDQETQYF. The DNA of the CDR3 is TGTGCCAGCAGCCGAACGGACCAAGAGACCCAGTACTTC.

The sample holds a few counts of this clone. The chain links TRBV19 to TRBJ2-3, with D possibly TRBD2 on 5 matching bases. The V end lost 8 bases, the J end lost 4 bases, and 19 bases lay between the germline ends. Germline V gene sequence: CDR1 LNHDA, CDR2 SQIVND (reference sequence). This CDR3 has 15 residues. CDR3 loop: CASGTGYYFADTQYF. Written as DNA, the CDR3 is TGTGCCAGTGGTACGGGGTATTACTTTGCAGATACGCAGTATTTT.

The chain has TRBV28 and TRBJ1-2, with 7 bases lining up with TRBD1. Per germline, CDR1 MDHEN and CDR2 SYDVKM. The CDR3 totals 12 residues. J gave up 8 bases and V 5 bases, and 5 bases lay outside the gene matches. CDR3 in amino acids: CASSRTGGGYTF. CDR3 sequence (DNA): TGTGCCAGCAGTCGGACAGGAGGAGGCTACACCTTC.

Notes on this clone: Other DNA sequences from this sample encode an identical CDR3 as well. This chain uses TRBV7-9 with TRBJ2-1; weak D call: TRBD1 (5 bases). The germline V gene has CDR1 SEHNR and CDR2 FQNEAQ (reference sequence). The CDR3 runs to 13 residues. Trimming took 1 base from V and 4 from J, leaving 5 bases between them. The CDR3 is CASSLGQYNEQFF. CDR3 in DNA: TGTGCCAGCAGCTTAGGACAGTACAATGAGCAGTTCTTC. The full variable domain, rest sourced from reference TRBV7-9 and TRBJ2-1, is DTGVSQNPRHKITKRGQNVTFRCDPISEHNRLYWYRQTLGQGPEFLTYFQNEAQLEKSRLLSDRFSAERPKGSFSTLEIQRTEQGDSAMYLCASSLGQYNEQFFGPGTRLTVL.

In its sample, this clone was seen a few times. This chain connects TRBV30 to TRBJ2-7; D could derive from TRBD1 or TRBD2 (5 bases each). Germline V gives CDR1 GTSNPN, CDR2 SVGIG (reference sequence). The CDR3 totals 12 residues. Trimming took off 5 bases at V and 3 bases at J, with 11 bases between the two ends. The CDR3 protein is CAWQGRSYEQYF. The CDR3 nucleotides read TGTGCCTGGCAGGGACGGAGCTACGAGCAGTACTTC.

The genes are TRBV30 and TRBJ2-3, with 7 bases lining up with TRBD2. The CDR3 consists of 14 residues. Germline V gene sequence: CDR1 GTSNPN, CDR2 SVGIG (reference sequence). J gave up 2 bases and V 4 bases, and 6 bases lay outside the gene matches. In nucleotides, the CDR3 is TGTGCCTGGACTCCGACTAGCCTCACAGATACGCAGTATTTT. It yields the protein CAWTPTSLTDTQYF.

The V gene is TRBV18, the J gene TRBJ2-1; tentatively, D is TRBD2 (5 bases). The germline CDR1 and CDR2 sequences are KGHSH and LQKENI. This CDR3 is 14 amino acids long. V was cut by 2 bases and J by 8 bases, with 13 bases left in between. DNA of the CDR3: TGTGCCAGCTCACCAATCCCTAGCTCCTATGAGCAGTTCTTC. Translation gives CASSPIPSSYEQFF.

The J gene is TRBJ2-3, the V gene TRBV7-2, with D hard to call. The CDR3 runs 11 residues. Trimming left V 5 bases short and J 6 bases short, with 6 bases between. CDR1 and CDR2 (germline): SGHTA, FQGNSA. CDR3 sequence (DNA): TGTGCCAGCAGCACTATGGATACGCAGTATTTT. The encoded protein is CASSTMDTQYF.

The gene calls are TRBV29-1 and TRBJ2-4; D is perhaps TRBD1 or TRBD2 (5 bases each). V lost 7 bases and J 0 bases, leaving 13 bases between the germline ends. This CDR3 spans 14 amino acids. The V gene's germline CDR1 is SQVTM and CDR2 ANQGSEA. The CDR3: CSGRDGLAKNIQYF. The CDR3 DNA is TGCAGCGGCCGGGACGGTTTAGCCAAAAACATTCAGTACTTC.

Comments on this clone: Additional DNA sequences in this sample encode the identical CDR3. The CDR3: CSARWSYEQYF. The CDR3 DNA reads as TGCAGTGCTCGGTGGAGTTACGAGCAGTACTTC. The V gene is TRBV20-1, the J gene TRBJ2-7, with no clear D. Germline loops: CDR1 DFQATT, CDR2 SNEGSKA (reference sequence). V lost 5 bases and J 4 bases, leaving 9 bases between the germline ends. This CDR3 has 11 residues.

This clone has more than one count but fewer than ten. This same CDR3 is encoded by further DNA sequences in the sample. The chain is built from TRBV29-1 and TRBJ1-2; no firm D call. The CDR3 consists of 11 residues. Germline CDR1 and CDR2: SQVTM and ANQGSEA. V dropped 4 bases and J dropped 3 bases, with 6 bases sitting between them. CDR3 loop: CSVGGDYGYTF. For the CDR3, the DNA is TGCAGCGTTGGGGGAGACTATGGCTACACCTTC.

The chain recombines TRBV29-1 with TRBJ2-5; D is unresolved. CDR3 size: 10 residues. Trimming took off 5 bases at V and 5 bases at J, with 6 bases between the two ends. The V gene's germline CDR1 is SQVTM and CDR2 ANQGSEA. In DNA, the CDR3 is TGCAGCGTTACGAGGGAGACCCAGTACTTC. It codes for CSVTRETQYF.

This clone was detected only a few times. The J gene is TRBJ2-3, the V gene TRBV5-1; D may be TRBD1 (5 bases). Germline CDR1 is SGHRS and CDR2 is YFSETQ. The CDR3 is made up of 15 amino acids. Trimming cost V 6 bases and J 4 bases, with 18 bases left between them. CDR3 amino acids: CASTLERGKADTQYF. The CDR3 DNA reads TGCGCCAGCACGCTGGAAAGGGGCAAGGCAGATACGCAGTATTTT.

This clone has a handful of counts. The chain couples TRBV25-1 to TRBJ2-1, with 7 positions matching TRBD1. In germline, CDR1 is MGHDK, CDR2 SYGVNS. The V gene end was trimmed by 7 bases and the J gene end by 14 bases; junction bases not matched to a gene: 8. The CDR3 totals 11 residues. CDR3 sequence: CASIQSGTEFF. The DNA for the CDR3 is TGTGCCAGCATTCAATCCGGGACAGAGTTCTTC. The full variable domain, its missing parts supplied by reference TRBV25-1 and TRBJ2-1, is EADIYQTPRYLVIGTGKKITLECSQTMGHDKMYWYQQDPGMELHLIHYSYGVNSTEKGDLSSESTVSRIRTEHFPLTLESARPSHTSQYLCASIQSGTEFFGPGTRLTVL.